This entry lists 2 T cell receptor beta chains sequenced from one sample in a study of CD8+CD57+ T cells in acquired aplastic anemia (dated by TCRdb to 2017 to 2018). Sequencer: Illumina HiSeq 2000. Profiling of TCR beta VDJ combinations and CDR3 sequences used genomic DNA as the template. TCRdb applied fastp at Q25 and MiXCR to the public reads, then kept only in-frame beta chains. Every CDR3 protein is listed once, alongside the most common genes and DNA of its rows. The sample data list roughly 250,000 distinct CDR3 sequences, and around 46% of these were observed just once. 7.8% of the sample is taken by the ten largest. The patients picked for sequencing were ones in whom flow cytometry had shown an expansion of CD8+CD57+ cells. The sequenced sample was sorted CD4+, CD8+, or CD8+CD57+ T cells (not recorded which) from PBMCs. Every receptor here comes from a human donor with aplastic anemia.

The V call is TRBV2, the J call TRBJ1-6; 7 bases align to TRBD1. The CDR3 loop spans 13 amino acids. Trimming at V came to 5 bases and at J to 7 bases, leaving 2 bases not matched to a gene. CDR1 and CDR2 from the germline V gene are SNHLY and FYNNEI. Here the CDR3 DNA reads TGTGCCAGCAGTTTGGGACAGAATTCACCCCTCCACTTT. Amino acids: CASSLGQNSPLHF.

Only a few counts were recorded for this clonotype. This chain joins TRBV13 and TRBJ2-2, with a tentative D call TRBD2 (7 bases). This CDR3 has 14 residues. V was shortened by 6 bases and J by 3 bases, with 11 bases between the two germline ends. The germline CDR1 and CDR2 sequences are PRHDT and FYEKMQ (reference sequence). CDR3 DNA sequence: TGTGCCAGCAGTGGGGGGGCCCACACCGGGGAGCTGTTTTTT. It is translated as CASSGGAHTGELFF.